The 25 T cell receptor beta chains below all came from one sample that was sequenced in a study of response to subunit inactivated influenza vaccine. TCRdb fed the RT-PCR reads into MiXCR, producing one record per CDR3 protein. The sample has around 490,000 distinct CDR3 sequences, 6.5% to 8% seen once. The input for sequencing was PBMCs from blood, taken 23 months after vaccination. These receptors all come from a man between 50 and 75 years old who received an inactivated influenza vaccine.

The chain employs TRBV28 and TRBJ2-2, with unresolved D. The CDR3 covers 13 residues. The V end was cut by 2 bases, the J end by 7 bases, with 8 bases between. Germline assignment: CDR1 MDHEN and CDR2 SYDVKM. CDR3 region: CASSLRSVGELFF. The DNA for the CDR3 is TGTGCCAGCAGTTTACGGAGCGTCGGGGAGCTGTTTTTT.

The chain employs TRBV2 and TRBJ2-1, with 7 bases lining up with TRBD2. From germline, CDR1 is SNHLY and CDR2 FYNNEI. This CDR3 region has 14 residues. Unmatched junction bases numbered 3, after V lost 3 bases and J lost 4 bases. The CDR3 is CASSDTSAYNEQFF. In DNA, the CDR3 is TGTGCCAGCAGTGATACTAGCGCATACAATGAGCAGTTCTTC. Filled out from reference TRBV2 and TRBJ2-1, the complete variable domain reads EPEVTQTPSHQVTQMGQEVILRCVPISNHLYFYWYRQILGQKVEFLVSFYNNEISEKSEIFDDQFSVERPDGSNFTLKIRSTKLEDSAMYFCASSDTSAYNEQFFGPGTRLTVL.

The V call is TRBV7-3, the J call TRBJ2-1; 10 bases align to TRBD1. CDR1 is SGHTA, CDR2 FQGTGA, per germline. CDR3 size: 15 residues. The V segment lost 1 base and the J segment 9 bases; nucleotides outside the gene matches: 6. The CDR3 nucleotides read TGTGCCAGCAGCTTAAGTGGGACAGGGGCAGGTGAGCAGTTCTTC. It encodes CASSLSGTGAGEQFF.

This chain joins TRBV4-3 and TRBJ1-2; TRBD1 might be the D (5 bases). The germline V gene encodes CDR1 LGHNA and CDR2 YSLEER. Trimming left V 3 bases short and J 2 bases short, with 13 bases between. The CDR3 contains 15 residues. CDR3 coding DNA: TGCGCCAGCAGCCAGGACCTCAGGGAGAACTATGGCTACACCTTC. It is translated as CASSQDLRENYGYTF.

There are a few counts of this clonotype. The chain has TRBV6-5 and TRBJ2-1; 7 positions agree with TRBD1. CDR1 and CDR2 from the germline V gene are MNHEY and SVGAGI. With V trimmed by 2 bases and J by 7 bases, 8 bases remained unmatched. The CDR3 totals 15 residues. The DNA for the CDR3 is TGTGCCAGCAGTTACGACAGGGTTGATTTAAATGAGCAGTTCTTC. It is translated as CASSYDRVDLNEQFF.

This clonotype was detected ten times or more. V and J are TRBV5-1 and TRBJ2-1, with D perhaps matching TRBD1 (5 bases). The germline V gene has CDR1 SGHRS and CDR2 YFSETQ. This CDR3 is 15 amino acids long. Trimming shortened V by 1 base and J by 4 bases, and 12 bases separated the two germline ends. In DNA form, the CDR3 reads TGCGCCAGCAGCTTGCCGTCTTCAGGGTACAATGAGCAGTTCTTC. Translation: CASSLPSSGYNEQFF.

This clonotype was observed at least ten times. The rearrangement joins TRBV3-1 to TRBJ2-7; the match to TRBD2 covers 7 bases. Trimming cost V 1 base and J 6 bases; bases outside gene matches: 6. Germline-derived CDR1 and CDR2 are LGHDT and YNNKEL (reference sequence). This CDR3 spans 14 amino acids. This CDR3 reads CASSQASGGGEQYF. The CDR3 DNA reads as TGTGCCAGCAGCCAAGCAAGTGGCGGGGGCGAGCAGTACTTC.

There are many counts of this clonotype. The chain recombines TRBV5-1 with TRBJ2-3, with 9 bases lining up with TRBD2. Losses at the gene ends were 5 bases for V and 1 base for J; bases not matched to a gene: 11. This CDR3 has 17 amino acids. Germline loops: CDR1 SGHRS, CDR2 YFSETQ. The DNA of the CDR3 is TGCGCCAGCAGGTTAGAAATTAGCGGGGGCCGCACAGATACGCAGTATTTT. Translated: CASRLEISGGRTDTQYF.

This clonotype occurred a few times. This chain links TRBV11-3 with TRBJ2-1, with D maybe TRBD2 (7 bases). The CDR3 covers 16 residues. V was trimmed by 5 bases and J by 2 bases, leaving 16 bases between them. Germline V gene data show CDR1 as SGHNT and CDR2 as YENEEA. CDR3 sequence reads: CASSPLGGVAYNEQFF. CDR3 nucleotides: TGTGCCAGCAGCCCCTTAGGGGGGGTTGCCTACAATGAGCAGTTCTTC.

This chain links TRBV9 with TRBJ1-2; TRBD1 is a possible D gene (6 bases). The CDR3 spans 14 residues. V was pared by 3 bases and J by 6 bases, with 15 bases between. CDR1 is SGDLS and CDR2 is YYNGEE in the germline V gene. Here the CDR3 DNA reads TGTGCCAGCAGCGCGTCGGCAGGGGTGAATGGCTACACCTTC. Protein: CASSASAGVNGYTF.

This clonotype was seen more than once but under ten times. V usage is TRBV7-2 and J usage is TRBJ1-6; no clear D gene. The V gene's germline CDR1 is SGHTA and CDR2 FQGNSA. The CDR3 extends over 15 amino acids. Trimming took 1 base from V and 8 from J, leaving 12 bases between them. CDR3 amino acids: CASSLGTRFDSPLHF. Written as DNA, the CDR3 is TGTGCCAGCAGCTTAGGGACTAGATTCGATTCACCCCTCCACTTT.

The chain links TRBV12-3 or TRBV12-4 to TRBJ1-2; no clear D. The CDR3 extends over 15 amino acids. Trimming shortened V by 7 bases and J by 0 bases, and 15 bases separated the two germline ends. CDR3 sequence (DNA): TGTGCCAGCACCCGGGCGGGCCCTGCTAACTATGGCTACACCTTC. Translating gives CASTRAGPANYGYTF.

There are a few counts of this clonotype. This CDR3 is CASRGTGQGLNSNQPQHF. As DNA, the CDR3 is TGTGCCAGCAGAGGCACGGGACAGGGACTCAATAGCAATCAGCCCCAGCATTTT. The V and J genes are TRBV12-3 or TRBV12-4 and TRBJ1-5; 9 positions agree with TRBD1. The CDR3 contains 18 residues. The trim removed 6 bases at V and 0 bases at J, leaving 12 bases unmatched.

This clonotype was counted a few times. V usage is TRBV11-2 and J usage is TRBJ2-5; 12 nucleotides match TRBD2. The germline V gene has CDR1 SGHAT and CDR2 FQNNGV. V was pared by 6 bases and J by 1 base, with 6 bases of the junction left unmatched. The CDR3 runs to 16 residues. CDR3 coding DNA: TGTGCCAGCAGGTCAGGGACTAGCGGGTTCCAAGAGACCCAGTACTTC. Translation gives CASRSGTSGFQETQYF.

This chain's CDR3 is CASSQDGDTQYF. CDR3 bases: TGCGCCAGCAGCCAAGACGGGGACACCCAGTACTTC. This chain uses TRBV4-1 with TRBJ2-5; either TRBD1 or TRBD2 may supply D (5 bases each). The length of the CDR3 is 12 residues. CDR1 MGHRA and CDR2 YSYEKL come from the germline V gene. Trimming stripped 0 bases from V and 8 bases from J, with 7 bases between.

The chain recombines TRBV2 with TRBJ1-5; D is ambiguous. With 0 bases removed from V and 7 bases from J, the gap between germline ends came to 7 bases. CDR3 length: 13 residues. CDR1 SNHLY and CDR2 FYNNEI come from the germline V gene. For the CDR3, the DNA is TGTGCCAGCAGTGAAGCGCGGATGCAGCCCCAGCATTTT. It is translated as CASSEARMQPQHF. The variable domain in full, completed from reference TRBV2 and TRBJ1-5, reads EPEVTQTPSHQVTQMGQEVILRCVPISNHLYFYWYRQILGQKVEFLVSFYNNEISEKSEIFDDQFSVERPDGSNFTLKIRSTKLEDSAMYFCASSEARMQPQHFGDGTRLSIL.

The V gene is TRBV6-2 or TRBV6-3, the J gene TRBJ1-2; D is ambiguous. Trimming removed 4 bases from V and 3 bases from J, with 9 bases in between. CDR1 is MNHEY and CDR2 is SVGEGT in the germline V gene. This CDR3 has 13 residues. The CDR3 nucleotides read TGTGCCAGCAGTTCAAGGCCCTACTATGGCTACACCTTC. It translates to CASSSRPYYGYTF.

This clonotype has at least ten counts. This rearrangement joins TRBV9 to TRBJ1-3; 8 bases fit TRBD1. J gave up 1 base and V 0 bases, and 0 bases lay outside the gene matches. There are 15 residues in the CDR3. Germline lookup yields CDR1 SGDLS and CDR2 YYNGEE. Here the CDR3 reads CASSVGQGSGNTIYF. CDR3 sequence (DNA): TGTGCCAGCAGCGTAGGACAGGGGTCTGGAAACACCATATATTTT.

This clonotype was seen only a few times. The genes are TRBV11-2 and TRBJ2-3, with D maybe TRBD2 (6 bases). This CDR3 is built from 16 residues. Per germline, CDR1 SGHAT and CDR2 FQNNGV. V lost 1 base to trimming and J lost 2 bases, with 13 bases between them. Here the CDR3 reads CASSLGGGGYTDTQYF. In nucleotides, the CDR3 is TGTGCCAGCAGCTTAGGTGGTGGAGGGTACACAGATACGCAGTATTTT.

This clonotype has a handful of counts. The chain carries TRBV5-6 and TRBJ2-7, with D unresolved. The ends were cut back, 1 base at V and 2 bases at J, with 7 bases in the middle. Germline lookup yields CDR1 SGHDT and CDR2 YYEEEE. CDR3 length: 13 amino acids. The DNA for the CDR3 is TGTGCCAGCAGCTTGTTTTCGACCTACGAGCAGTACTTC. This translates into CASSLFSTYEQYF. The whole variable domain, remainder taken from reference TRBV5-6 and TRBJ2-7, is DAGVTQSPTHLIKTRGQQVTLRCSPKSGHDTVSWYQQALGQGPQFIFQYYEEEERQRGNFPDRFSGHQFPNYSSELNVNALLLGDSALYLCASSLFSTYEQYFGPGTRLTVT.

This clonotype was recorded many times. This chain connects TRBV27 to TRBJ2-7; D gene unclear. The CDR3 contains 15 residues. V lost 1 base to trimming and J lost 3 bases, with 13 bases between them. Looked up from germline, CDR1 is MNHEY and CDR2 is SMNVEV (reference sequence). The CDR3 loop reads CASSLLTGSIYEQYF. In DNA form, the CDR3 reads TGTGCCAGCAGTTTATTGACCGGCAGTATCTACGAGCAGTACTTC.

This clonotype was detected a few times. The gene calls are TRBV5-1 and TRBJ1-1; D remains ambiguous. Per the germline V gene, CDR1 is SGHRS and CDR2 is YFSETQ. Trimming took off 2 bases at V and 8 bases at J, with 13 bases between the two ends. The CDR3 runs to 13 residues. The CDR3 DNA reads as TGCGCCAGCAGCTTTGAAGAGAGAAAGGAAGCTTTCTTT. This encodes CASSFEERKEAFF.

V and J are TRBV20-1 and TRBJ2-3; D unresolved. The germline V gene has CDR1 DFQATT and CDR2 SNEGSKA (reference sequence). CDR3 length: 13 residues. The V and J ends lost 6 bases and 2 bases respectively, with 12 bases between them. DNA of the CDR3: TGCAGTGCCTCGGAGTCTTCCACAGATACGCAGTATTTT. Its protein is CSASESSTDTQYF.

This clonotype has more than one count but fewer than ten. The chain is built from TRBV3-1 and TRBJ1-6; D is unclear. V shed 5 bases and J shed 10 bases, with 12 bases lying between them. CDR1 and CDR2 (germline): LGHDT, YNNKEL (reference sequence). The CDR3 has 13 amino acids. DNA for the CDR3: TGTGCCAGCAGCTGGAGGGTAGAATCACCCCTCCACTTT. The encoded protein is CASSWRVESPLHF.

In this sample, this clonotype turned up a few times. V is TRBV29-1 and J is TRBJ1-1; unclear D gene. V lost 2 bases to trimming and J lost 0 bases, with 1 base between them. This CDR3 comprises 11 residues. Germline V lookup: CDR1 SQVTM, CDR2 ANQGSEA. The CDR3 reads CSVELNTEAFF. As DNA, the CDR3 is TGCAGCGTTGAACTGAACACTGAAGCTTTCTTT.